This TCR beta chain was identified in a study of GPR56 and killer-like receptors on CD4 memory cells (dated by TCRdb to 2018 to 2020). Regarding the complete study: It was proposed in the study that human CD4+ memory T-cell differentiation and cytokine production potential are marked by progressive acquisition of KLRB1, KLRG1, GPR56 and then KLRF1. The healthy blood donors were described in the study as age-matched to the liver disease patients, whose median age was approximately 69 years.

This sample was sequenced with an Illumina HiSeq 2500. The recombined TCRbeta locus was amplified by a previously published PCR protocol to build sequencing libraries. Concerning the study's data processing: Any read whose average quality score fell below 30 was discarded, and IMSEQ was used to process the reads that remained. Clonotypes were defined by Vbeta gene, Jbeta gene and CDR3 amino acid sequence. Repertoire overlap between populations was quantified with the Morisita-Horn index computed on the top 100 expanded clones. Renyi diversity profiles, calculated on the top 100 expanded clones, were used to assess clonal diversity. Following TCRdb reprocessing, every CDR3 protein sequence forms one entry, and DNA is not provided. The V and J calls and clone size are TCRdb's, not the authors'. The table of this sample itemizes about 1,100 distinct CDR3 sequences. The ten most abundant clones make up under 35% of the sample.

Study-wide conclusions, independent of this receptor: The authors took the finding that clones dominating late populations 4 and 5 were also present in early populations 1 and 2 as evidence for linear differentiation. Rather than covering full repertoires, the diversity and similarity analyses were limited to the 100 most expanded clones in each population. Clonal frequency was low in the marker-negative population and rose progressively along the proposed pathway, while TCRbeta diversity fell correspondingly. TCR repertoires overlapped especially between the late populations 4 and 5, and partly population 3.

Per the germline V gene, MNHEY is the CDR1 and SVGAGI is the CDR2. From the cysteine up to the phenylalanine, the CDR3 has a length of 16 residues. This entry has no DNA. Details on this clonotype: The antigen this receptor binds is unknown.

Before TCRbeta sequencing, fluorescence-activated cell sorting was used to enrich five KLR/GPR56-defined CD4+ populations. To test a linear memory differentiation pathway, the researchers sequenced TCRbeta repertoires from five CD4+ T-cell subsets that were defined by expression of KLRB1, KLRG1, GPR56 and KLRF1. TCR-sequenced cells came from peripheral blood of healthy control individuals, reported as five donors in the TCRbeta analysis figure. The researchers collected heparinized peripheral blood and processed every sample within one hour of retrieval. Blood was diluted 1:2 in PBS, and peripheral blood mononuclear cells were then isolated from the diluted blood at room temperature by Biocoll density gradient centrifugation. CD4+ T cells were enriched from freshly isolated PBMCs by magnetic sorting with anti-CD4 MicroBeads before flow sorting. A BD FACSAria II was used to sort CD4+ T cells, enriched from the PBMCs of healthy donors, according to marker expression. For surface staining, the researchers used Miltenyi Biotec antibodies: anti-KLRB1 clone 191B8, anti-KLRF1 clone 4A4.D10 and anti-KLRG1 clone REA261.

Sequenced material: memory CD4+ T cells from blood. The source is a human donor in good health. The sequence is built from TRBV6-5 and TRBJ2-1; TCRdb picks TRBD2, but there is no DNA to check that call. The CDR3 corresponds to CASSYREVAGGNEQFF.